This entry describes one T cell receptor (beta chain). Under the authors' procedure: Estimation of nucleated cell counts was performed using reference gene primer amplification. Assay: immunoSEQ multiplex PCR; the TCRdb copy retains only in-frame clones and omits some. V and J calls and clone size are as listed in that table; D and trimming were resolved from the DNA. In the table there are 200,000 to 300,000 clones, approximately 80% of which are singletons. This CDR3 has 14 residues. Per germline, CDR1 MRHNA and CDR2 SNTAGT. V dropped 3 bases and J dropped 5; count of bases not matched to a gene: 3. The data derive from a study of blood T cell repertoires in COVID-19. Study-level background: Acute and convalescent COVID-19 samples came from the United States, Italy and Spain. Sources were T cells, B-cell-depleted T cells, or PBMCs; the material itself was cDNA or gDNA.

The V and J genes are TRBV6-4 and TRBJ2-3; 9 nucleotides align to TRBD2. The material sequenced was peripheral blood. The source is a human donor in a cohort sampled during active COVID-19. The CDR3 loop reads CASSDSGGRDTQYF. The CDR3, as DNA: TGTGCCAGCAGTGATAGCGGGGGTCGAGATACGCAGTATTTT.